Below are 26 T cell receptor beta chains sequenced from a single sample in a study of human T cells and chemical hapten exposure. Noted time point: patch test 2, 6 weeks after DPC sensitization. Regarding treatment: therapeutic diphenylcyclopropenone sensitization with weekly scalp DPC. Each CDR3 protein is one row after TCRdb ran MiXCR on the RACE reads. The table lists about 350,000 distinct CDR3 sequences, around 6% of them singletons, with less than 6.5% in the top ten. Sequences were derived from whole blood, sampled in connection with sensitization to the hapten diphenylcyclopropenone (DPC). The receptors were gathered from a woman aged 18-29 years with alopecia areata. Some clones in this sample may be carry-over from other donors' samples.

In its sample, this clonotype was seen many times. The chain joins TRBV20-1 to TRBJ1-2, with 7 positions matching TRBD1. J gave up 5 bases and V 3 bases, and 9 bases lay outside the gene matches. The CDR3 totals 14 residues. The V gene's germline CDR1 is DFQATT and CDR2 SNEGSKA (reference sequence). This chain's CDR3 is CSARKPQGNYGYTF. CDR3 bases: TGCAGTGCTAGGAAACCACAGGGGAATTATGGCTACACCTTC.

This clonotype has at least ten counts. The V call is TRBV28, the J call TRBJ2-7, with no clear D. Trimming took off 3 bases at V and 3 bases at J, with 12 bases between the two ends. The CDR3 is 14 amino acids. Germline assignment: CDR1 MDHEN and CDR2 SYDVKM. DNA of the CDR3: TGTGCCAGCAGTTTGACACAGCCAAGCTACGAGCAGTACTTC. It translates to CASSLTQPSYEQYF.

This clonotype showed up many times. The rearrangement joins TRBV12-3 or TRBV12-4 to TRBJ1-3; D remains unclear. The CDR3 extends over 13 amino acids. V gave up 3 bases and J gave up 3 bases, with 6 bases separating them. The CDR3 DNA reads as TGTGCCAGCAGTTTCCCGTTTGGAAACACCATATATTTT. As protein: CASSFPFGNTIYF.

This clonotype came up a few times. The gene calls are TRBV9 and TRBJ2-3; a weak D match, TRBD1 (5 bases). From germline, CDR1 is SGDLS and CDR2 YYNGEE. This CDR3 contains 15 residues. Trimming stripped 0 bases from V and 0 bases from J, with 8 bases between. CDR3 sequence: CASSVDQGSTDTQYF. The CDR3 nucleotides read TGTGCCAGCAGCGTAGATCAGGGAAGCACAGATACGCAGTATTTT.

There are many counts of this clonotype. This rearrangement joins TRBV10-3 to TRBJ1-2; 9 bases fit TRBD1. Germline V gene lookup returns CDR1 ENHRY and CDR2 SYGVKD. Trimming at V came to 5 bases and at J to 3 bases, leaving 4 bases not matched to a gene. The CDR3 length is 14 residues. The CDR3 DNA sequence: TGTGCCATCAGTTCACAGGGGGCAGACTATGGCTACACCTTC. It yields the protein CAISSQGADYGYTF.

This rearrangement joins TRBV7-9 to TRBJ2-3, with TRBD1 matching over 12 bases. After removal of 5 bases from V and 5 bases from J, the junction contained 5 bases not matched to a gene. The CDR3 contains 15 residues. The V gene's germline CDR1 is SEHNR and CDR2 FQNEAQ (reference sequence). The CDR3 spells CASSQGQGAGDTQYF. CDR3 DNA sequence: TGTGCCAGCAGCCAGGGACAGGGGGCCGGAGATACGCAGTATTTT.

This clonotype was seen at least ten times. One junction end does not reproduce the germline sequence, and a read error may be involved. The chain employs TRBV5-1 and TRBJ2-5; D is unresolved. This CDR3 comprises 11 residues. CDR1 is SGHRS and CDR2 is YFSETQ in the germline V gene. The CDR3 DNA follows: TGTGCCAGCAGCTTGCAAGAGACCCAGTACTTC. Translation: CASSLQETQYF. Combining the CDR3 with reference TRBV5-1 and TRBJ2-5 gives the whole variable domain KAGVTQTPRYLIKTRGQQVTLSCSPISGHRSVSWYQQTPGQGLQFLFEYFSETQRNKGNFPGRFSGRQFSNSRSEMNVSTLELGDSALYLCASSLQETQYFGPGTRLLVL.

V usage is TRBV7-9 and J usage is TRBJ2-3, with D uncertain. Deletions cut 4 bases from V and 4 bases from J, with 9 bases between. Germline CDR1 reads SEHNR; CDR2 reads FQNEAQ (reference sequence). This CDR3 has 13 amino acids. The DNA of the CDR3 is TGTGCCAGCAGCTCTACTTCAGCAGATACGCAGTATTTT. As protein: CASSSTSADTQYF.

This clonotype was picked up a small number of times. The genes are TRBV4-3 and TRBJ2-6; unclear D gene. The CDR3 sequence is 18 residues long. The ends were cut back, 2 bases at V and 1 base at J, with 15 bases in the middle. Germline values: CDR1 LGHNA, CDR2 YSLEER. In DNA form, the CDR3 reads TGCGCCAGCAGCCAACACTCCGCGGCTGAATCTGGGGCCAACGTCCTGACTTTC. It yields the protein CASSQHSAAESGANVLTF.

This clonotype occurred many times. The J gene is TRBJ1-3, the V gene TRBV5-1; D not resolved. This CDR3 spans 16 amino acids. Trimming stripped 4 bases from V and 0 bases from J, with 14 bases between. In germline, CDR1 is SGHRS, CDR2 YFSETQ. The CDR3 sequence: CASSATELSSGNTIYF. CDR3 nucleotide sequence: TGCGCCAGCAGCGCGACGGAGTTGAGCTCTGGAAACACCATATATTTT.

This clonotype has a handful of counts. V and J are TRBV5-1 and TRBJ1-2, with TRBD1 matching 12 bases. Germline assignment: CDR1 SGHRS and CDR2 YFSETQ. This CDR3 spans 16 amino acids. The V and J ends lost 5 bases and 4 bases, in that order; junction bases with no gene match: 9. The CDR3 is CASSPLGTGGSYGYTF. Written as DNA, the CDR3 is TGCGCCAGCAGTCCTTTGGGGACAGGGGGCTCCTATGGCTACACCTTC.

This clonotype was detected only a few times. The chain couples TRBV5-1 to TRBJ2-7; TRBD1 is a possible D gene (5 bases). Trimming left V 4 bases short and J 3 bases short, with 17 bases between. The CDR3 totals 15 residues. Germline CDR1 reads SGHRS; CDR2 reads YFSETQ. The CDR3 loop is CASSPQASTYYEQYF. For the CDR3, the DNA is TGCGCCAGCAGCCCACAGGCGTCTACATACTACGAGCAGTACTTC.

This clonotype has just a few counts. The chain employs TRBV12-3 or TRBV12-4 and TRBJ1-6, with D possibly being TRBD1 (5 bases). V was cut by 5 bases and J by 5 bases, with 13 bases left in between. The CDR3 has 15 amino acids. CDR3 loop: CASSTGTVNNSPLHF. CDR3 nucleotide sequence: TGTGCCAGCAGTACTGGGACGGTGAATAATTCACCCCTCCACTTT.

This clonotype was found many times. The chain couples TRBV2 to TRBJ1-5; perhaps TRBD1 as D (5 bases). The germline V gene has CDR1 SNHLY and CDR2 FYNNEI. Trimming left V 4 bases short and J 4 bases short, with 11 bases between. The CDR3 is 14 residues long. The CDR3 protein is CASSGLQGNQPQHF. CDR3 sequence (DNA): TGTGCCAGCAGTGGGCTCCAGGGAAATCAGCCCCAGCATTTT. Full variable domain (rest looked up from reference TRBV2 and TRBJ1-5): EPEVTQTPSHQVTQMGQEVILRCVPISNHLYFYWYRQILGQKVEFLVSFYNNEISEKSEIFDDQFSVERPDGSNFTLKIRSTKLEDSAMYFCASSGLQGNQPQHFGDGTRLSIL.

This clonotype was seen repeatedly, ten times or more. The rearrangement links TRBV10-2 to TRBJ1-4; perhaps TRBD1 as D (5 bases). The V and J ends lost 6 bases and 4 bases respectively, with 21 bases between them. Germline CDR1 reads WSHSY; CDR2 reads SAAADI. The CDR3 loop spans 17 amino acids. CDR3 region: CASSPWVGVGLNEKLFF. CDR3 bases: TGCGCCAGCAGCCCCTGGGTAGGGGTTGGACTTAATGAAAAACTGTTTTTT.

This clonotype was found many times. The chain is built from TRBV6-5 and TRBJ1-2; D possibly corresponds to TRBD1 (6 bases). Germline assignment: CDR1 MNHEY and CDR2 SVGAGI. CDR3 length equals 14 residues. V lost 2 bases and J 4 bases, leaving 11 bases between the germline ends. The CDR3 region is CASSYKTGPYGYTF. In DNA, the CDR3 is TGTGCCAGCAGTTACAAGACAGGTCCCTATGGCTACACCTTC.

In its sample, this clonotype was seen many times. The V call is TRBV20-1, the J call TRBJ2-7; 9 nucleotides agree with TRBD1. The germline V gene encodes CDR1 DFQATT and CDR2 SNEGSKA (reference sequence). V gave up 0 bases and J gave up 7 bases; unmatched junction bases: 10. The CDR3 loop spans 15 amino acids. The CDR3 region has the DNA TGCAGTGCTAGAGAAGGGGACAGGGAAGGAGGGGAGCAGTACTTC. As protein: CSAREGDREGGEQYF.

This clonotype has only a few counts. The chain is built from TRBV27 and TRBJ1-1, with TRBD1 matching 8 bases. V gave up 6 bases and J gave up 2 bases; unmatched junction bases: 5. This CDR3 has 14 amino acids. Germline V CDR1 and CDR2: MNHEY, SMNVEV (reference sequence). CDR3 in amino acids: CASRRTGPNTEAFF. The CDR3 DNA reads TGTGCCAGCAGACGGACAGGGCCTAACACTGAAGCTTTCTTT.

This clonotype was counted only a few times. The CDR3 protein is CASSLVYRGMGETQYF. CDR3 DNA: TGTGCCAGCAGCTTAGTCTACAGGGGAATGGGAGAGACCCAGTACTTC. This chain joins TRBV7-2 and TRBJ2-5, with 7 positions matching TRBD1. The J segment lost 4 bases and the V segment lost 1 base, leaving 9 bases of the junction unmatched. Per germline, CDR1 SGHTA and CDR2 FQGNSA. There are 16 residues in the CDR3.

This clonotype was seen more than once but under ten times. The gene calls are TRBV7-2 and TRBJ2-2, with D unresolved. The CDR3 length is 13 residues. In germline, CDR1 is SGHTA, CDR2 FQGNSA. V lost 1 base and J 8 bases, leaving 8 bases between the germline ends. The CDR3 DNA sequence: TGTGCCAGCAGCTTAGTGGAACAGGGGGAGCTGTTTTTT. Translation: CASSLVEQGELFF.

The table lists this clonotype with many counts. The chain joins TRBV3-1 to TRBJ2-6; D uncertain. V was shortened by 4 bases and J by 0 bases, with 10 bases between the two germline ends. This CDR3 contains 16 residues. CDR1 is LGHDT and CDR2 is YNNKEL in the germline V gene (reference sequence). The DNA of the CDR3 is TGTGCCAGCAGCCGAAGGCCGAACTCTGGGGCCAACGTCCTGACTTTC. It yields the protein CASSRRPNSGANVLTF.

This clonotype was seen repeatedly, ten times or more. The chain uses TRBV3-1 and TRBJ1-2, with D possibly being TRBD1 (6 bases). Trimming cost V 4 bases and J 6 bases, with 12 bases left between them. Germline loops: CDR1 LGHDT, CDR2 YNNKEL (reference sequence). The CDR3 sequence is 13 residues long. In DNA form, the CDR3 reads TGTGCCAGCAGCCGTTCAGGGGTCAATGGCTACACCTTC. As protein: CASSRSGVNGYTF.

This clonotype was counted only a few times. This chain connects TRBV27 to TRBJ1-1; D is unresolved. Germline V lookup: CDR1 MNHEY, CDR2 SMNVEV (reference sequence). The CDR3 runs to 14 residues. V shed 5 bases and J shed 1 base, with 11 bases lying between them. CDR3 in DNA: TGTGCCAGCAGTAACAGCGTATCGAACACTGAAGCTTTCTTT. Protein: CASSNSVSNTEAFF.

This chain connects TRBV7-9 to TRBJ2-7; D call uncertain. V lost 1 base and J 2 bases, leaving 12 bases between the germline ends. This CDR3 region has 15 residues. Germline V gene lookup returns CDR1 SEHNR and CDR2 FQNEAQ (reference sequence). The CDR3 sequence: CASSLGSGPAYEQYF. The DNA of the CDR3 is TGTGCCAGCAGCTTAGGGTCAGGCCCGGCCTACGAGCAGTACTTC.

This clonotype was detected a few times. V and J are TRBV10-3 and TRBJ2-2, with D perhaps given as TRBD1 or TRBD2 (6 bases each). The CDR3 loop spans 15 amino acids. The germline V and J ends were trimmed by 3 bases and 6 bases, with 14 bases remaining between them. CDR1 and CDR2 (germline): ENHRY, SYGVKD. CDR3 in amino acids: CAISDGGAGPGELFF. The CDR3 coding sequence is TGTGCCATCAGTGACGGGGGCGCGGGACCCGGGGAGCTGTTTTTT.

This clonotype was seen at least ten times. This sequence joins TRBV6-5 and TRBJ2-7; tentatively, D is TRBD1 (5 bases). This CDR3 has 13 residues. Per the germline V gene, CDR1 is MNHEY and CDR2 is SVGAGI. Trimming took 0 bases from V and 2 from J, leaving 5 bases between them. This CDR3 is CASSYSGAYEQYF. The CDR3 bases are TGTGCCAGCAGTTACTCAGGGGCCTACGAGCAGTACTTC.